Following are 6 T cell receptor beta chains from one sample sequenced in a study of T cells expressing NK-cell markers. No DNA is given; TCRdb re-called the 5' RACE reads and lists each CDR3 protein once. The sample table includes approximately 15,000 distinct CDR3 sequences. Sequencing input: blood T cells: a sorted CD56 or NKG2C T cell subset, CD4+ or CD8+ T cells, or bulk PBMC T cells (not recorded which). These receptor sequences come from a man aged 18-75 years in good health.

The CDR3 sequence: CASSSGADTQYF. This chain joins TRBV7-2 and TRBJ2-3; TCRdb's D call, TRBD1, is unchecked because there is no DNA. CDR3 length equals 12 residues. Germline CDR1 and CDR2: SGHTA and FQGNSA.

The genes are TRBV10-3 and TRBJ2-1; the TCRdb call, TRBD1, lacks DNA for checking. The CDR3 totals 16 residues. Per germline, CDR1 ENHRY and CDR2 SYGVKD. The chain's CDR3 is CAIRGDTGESYNEQFF.

The rearrangement joins TRBV7-8 to TRBJ2-5; with no DNA, the TCRdb D assignment of TRBD1 cannot be verified. CDR3 length equals 15 residues. The germline V gene has CDR1 SGHVS and CDR2 FQNEAQ. The CDR3 loop reads CASSAYYRGLKTQYF.

The chain's CDR3 is CASSLAGNSYEQYF. The chain is built from TRBV7-9 and TRBJ2-7. The CDR3 contains 14 residues. The germline gives CDR1 SEHNR, CDR2 FQNEAQ (reference sequence).

The chain employs TRBV3-1 and TRBJ2-3. This CDR3 contains 13 residues. CDR1 and CDR2 from the germline V gene are LGHDT and YNNKEL (reference sequence). The CDR3 loop is CASSQGRGDTQYF.

J is TRBJ2-7 and V is TRBV25-1; no DNA is available, so the TRBD1 call from TCRdb remains unchecked. Per the germline V gene, CDR1 is MGHDK and CDR2 is SYGVNS. CDR3 size: 12 residues. CDR3 loop: CASSKGNSEQYF.